These 3 T cell receptor delta chains came from one sample sequenced in a study of gamma-delta chains in newborns, infants, children. TCRdb reanalysed the reads with CATT. The table shows 4,000 to 5,000 delta-chain clones, with around 15% occurring only once. The material sequenced was blood. These receptor sequences come from a child who was a newborn, infant or young child, either healthy, febrile or measles-vaccinated (not recorded which).

With regard to this clone: This likely traces to a read error, being one base from a far larger clone. V and J are TRDV2 and TRDJ1, with 9 positions matching TRDD3. Germline V lookup: CDR1 GEAIGNYY, CDR2 EKD. The trim removed 2 bases at V and 1 base at J, leaving 19 bases unmatched. The CDR3 is 20 residues long. Written as DNA, the CDR3 is TGTGCCTGTGACATCCTTACCCCTCGTACTGGGGGACCCACCACCGATAAACTCATCTTT. Its translation: CACDILTPRTGGPTTDKLIF.

This clone has more than one count but fewer than ten. One base away lies a much larger clone, so this may be a sequencing read error. This sequence joins TRDV2 and TRDJ3, with 13 bases identical to TRDD3. The J gene, missing from TCRdb, was assigned here through DNA to germline matching. Germline V gives CDR1 GEAIGNYY, CDR2 EKD. The CDR3 extends over 20 amino acids. The CDR3: CACDTLLLGDTSWDTRKMFF. CDR3 coding DNA: TGTGCCTGTGACACCCTCTTACTGGGGGATACGTCCTGGGACACCCGAAAGATGTTTTTC.

Remarks on this clone: Possible read error: a much larger clone is one base away. The gene calls are TRDV1 and TRDJ1, with TRDD3 identical over 13 bases. TCRdb is silent on the J gene; assignment here came from matching the DNA to germline. The CDR3 is made up of 22 amino acids. CDR1 is TSWWSYY and CDR2 is QGS in the germline V gene. CDR3 residues: CALGEELPIHNWGIRHTDRLIF. The CDR3 nucleotides are TGTGCTCTTGGGGAAGAGCTTCCCATACATAACTGGGGGATACGCCACACCGATAGACTCATCTTT.